The following is a T cell receptor beta chain sequence with its context. This record belongs to a study of shared clonotypes between healthy human individuals. TCRdb's table, derived via immunoSEQ multiplex PCR, lists solely in-frame clones and lacks some. The repertoire consists of 2 million to 2.5 million clones, with more than 90% occurring once and the leading ten covering around 0.13%. CDR1 SGHNT and CDR2 YYREEE come from the germline V gene (reference sequence). Losses at the gene ends were 4 bases for V and 5 bases for J; bases not matched to a gene: 8. The CDR3 length is 16 residues. V is TRBV5-4 and J is TRBJ2-5; 13 bases are shared with TRBD2. Material: naive CD4+ T cells sorted from blood. The subset: CD45RA+ positively selected. This TCR was recovered from a man younger than 35 in good health. The CDR3 DNA reads as TGTGCCAGCAGCACAACTAGCGGGGGGGCTTTGGAGACCCAGTACTTC. It yields the protein CASSTTSGGALETQYF.